This TCR beta chain originates from a study of response to subunit inactivated influenza vaccine. Notes on this clonotype: Its antigen is still unknown.

Broader study findings: Researchers suggested that each seasonal influenza vaccination recruits few new T cells.

The CDR3 contains 15 residues. The germline gives CDR1 SGDLS, CDR2 YYNGEE. Trimming stripped 3 bases from V and 3 bases from J, with 10 bases between. TCRdb re-derived calls from the RT-PCR reads in MiXCR, one entry per CDR3 protein. The data hold 630,000 or so distinct CDR3 sequences, with approximately 14% observed a single time. The source is a man aged 45-65 years who received an inactivated influenza vaccine. The sample in question was PBMCs from blood, obtained less than 13 days after vaccination. This chain uses TRBV9 with TRBJ1-6, with a possible D match to TRBD1 (5 bases). This chain's CDR3 is CASSARQNYNSPLHF. The CDR3 nucleotides read TGTGCCAGCAGCGCCAGACAGAACTATAATTCACCCCTCCACTTT.